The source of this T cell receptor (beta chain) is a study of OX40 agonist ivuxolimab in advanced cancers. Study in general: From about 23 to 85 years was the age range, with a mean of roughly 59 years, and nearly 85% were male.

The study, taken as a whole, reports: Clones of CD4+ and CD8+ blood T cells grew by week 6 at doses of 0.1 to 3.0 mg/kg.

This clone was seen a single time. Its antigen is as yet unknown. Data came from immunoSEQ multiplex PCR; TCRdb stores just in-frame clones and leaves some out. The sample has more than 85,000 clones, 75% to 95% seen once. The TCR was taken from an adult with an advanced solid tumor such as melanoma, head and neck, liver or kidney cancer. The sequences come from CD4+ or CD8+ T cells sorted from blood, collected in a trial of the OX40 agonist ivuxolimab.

DNA of the CDR3: TGTGCCAGCAGCCCACAGGGATTGGGCACAGATACGCAGTATTTT. It yields the protein CASSPQGLGTDTQYF. This chain uses TRBV7-2 with TRBJ2-3, with D perhaps TRBD1 (6 bases). The V end was cut by 5 bases, the J end by 1 base, with 13 bases between. Per germline, CDR1 SGHTA and CDR2 FQGNSA. This CDR3 spans 15 amino acids.